This T cell receptor (beta chain) was sequenced for a study of blood T cell repertoires in COVID-19. Study-level information: Italy, Spain and the United States were the sources of the convalescent and acute COVID-19 samples. PBMCs, B-cell-depleted T cells, or T cells were the source of the cDNA or gDNA that made up the material.

V was pared by 0 bases and J by 2 bases, with 3 bases of the junction left unmatched. The CDR3 runs 16 residues. Per the original methods: Amplifying reference gene primers gave estimates of nucleated cell counts. Data came from immunoSEQ multiplex PCR; TCRdb stores just in-frame clones and leaves some out. That table supplies the V and J calls and clone size; D and trimming were determined from the DNA. Of 75,000 to 80,000 clones listed, about 88% are singletons. This chain joins TRBV5-3 and TRBJ1-2; 11 nucleotides agree with TRBD1. TRBV5-3 belongs to the ORF category, with a function that is uncertain. Specimen: peripheral blood. The receptor was isolated from a human donor in a cohort sampled during active COVID-19. As DNA, the CDR3 is TGTGCCAGAAGCTTGGGGACAGGGGGCTTGAACTATGGCTACACCTTC. Residues: CARSLGTGGLNYGYTF.